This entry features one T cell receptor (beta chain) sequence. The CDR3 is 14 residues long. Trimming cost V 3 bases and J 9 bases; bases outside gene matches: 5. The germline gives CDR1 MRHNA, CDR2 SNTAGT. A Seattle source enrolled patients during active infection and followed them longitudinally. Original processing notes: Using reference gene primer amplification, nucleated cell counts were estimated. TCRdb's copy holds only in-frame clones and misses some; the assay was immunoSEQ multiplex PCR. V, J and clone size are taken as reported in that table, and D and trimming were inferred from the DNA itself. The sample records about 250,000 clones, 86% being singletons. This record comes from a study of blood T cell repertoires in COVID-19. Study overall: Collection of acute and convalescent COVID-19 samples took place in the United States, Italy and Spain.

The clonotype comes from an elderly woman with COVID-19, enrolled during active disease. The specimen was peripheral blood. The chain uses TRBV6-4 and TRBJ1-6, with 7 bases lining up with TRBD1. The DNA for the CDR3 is TGTGCCAGCAGTGAACAGGGGTCGGGTTCACCCCTCCACTTT. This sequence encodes CASSEQGSGSPLHF.